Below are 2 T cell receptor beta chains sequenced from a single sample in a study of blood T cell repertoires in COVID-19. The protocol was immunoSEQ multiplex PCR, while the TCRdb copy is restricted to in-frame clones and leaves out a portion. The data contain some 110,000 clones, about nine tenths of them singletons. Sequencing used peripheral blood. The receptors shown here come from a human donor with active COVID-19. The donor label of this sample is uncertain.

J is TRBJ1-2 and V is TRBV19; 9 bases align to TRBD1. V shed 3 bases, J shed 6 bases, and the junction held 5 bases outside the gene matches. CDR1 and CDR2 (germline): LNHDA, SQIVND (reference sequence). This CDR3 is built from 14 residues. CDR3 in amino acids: CASSIWTGVDGYTF. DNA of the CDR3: TGTGCCAGTAGTATTTGGACAGGGGTCGATGGCTACACCTTC.

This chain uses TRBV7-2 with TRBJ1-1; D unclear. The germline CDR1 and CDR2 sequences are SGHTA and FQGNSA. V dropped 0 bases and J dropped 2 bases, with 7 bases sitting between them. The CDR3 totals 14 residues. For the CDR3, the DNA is TGTGCCAGCAGCTTAGCCAGGCTAAACACTGAAGCTTTCTTT. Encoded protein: CASSLARLNTEAFF.